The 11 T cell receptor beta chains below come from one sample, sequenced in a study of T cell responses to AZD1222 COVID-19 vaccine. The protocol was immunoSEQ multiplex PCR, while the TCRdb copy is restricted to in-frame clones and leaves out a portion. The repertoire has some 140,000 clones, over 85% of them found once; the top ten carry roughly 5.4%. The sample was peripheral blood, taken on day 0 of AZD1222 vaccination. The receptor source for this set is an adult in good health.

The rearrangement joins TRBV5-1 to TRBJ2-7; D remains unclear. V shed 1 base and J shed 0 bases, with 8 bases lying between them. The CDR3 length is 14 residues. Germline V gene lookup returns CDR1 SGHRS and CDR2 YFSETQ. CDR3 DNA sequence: TGCGCCAGCAGCTTGATCGGGTCCTCCTACGAGCAGTACTTC. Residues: CASSLIGSSYEQYF.

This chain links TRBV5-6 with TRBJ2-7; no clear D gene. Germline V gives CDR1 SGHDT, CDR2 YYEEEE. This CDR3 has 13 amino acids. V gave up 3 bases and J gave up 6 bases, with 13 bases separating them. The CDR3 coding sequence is TGTGCCAGCAGCTCCGGCTGGCACTTCGAGCAGTACTTC. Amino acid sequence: CASSSGWHFEQYF.

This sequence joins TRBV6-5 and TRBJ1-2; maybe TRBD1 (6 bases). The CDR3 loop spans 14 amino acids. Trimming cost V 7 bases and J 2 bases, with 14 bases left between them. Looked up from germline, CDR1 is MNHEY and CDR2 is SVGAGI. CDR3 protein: CASTKTGINYGYTF. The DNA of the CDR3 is TGTGCCAGCACAAAGACAGGAATCAACTATGGCTACACCTTC.

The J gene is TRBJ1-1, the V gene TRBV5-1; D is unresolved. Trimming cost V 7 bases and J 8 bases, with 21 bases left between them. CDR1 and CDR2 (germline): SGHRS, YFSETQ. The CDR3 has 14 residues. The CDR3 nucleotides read TGCGCCAGCTTCCCCCTTGGCCCGCAGGTCGAAGCTTTCTTT. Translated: CASFPLGPQVEAFF. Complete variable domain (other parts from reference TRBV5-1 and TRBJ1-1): KAGVTQTPRYLIKTRGQQVTLSCSPISGHRSVSWYQQTPGQGLQFLFEYFSETQRNKGNFPGRFSGRQFSNSRSEMNVSTLELGDSALYLCASFPLGPQVEAFFGQGTRLTVV.

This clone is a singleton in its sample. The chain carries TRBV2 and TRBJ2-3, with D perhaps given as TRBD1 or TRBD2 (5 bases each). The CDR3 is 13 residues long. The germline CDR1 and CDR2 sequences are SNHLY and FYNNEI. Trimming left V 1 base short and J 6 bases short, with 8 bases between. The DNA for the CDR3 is TGTGCCAGCAGTGAAGGGGGACGGGATACGCAGTATTTT. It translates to CASSEGGRDTQYF.

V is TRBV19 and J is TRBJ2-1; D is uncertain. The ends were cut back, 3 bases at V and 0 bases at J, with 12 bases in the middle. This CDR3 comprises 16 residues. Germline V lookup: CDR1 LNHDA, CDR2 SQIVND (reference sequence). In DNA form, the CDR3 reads TGTGCCAGTAGTATGACTCATCGACGCTCCTACAATGAGCAGTTCTTC. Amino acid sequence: CASSMTHRRSYNEQFF.

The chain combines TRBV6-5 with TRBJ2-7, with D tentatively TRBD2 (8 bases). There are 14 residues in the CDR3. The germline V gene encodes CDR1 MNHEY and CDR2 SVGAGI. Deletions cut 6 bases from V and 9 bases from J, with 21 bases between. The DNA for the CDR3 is TGTGCCAGCAGCAACAGGGGCGGGAGGCTAGGGCAGTACTTC. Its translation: CASSNRGGRLGQYF.

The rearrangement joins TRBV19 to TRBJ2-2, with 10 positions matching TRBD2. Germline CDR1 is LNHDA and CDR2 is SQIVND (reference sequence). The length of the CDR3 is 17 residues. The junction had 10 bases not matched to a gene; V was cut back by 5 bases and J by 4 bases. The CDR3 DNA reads TGTGCCAGTAGTCTCCTACTAGCGGGGTGGGGCACCGGGGAGCTGTTTTTT. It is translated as CASSLLLAGWGTGELFF.

This chain's CDR3 is CASTPGTRGQPQHF. The CDR3 region has the DNA TGTGCCAGCACCCCCGGGACTAGGGGCCAGCCCCAGCATTTT. The chain uses TRBV6-5 and TRBJ1-5, with D possibly matching TRBD1 (5 bases). Trimming removed 7 bases from V and 7 bases from J, with 17 bases in between. Germline V gene data show CDR1 as MNHEY and CDR2 as SVGAGI. This CDR3 spans 14 amino acids.

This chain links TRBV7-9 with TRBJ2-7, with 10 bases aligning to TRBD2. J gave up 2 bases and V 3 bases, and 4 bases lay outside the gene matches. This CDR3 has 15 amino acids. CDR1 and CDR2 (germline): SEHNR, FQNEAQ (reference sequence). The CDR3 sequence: CASSFTSGATYEQYF. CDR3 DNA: TGTGCCAGCAGCTTCACTAGCGGGGCGACCTACGAGCAGTACTTC.

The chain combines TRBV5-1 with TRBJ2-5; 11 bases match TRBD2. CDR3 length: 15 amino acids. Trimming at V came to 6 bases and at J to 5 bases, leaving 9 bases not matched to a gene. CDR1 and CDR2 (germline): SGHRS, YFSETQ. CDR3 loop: CASNIAGGPGETQYF. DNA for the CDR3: TGCGCCAGCAACATAGCGGGAGGGCCGGGGGAGACCCAGTACTTC.